The 14 T cell receptor beta chains below all came from one sample that was sequenced in a study of T cells in Graves' hyperthyroidism and ophthalmopathy. Researchers amplified the TCR beta CDR3 regions from RNA transcripts. The HTBI primer set drove a first-round RT-PCR of the TCR CDR3. TCRdb independently ran MiXCR on the multiplex PCR reads; one entry per CDR3 protein. This table has about 200,000 distinct CDR3 sequences, around 16% appearing once. Sequencing was carried out using blood. The receptors were gathered from a man aged 35 to 55 with Graves' hyperthyroidism.

This clonotype occurred many times. The CDR3 is CASSLQGGDKEETQYF. CDR3 nucleotide sequence: TGTGCCAGCAGCCTCCAAGGTGGGGACAAGGAAGAGACCCAGTACTTC. This rearrangement joins TRBV7-3 to TRBJ2-5; D is perhaps TRBD1 (6 bases). Per germline, CDR1 SGHTA and CDR2 FQGTGA. V was shortened by 5 bases and J by 3 bases, with 19 bases between the two germline ends. This CDR3 contains 16 residues.

At least ten counts were recorded for this clonotype. J is TRBJ2-1 and V is TRBV30; D is possibly TRBD2 (6 bases). V was shortened by 3 bases and J by 5 bases, with 20 bases between the two germline ends. In germline, CDR1 is GTSNPN, CDR2 SVGIG (reference sequence). The CDR3 is made up of 16 amino acids. The DNA for the CDR3 is TGTGCCTGGAGCCGGGAAGGCAGCCGGAGGGACAATGAGCAGTTCTTC. This gives the protein CAWSREGSRRDNEQFF.

The chain links TRBV20-1 to TRBJ2-2; 9 nucleotides line up with TRBD2. Per germline, CDR1 DFQATT and CDR2 SNEGSKA (reference sequence). With V trimmed by 8 bases and J by 3 bases, 16 bases remained unmatched. CDR3 size: 17 residues. The CDR3 sequence is CSLHPLAGGPYTGELFF. DNA of the CDR3: TGCAGTTTACATCCATTGGCGGGAGGGCCGTACACCGGGGAGCTGTTTTTT.

This sequence joins TRBV20-1 and TRBJ2-3; D is perhaps TRBD2 (6 bases). The CDR3 covers 14 residues. Trimming cost V 3 bases and J 0 bases, with 10 bases left between them. Germline CDR1 is DFQATT and CDR2 is SNEGSKA (reference sequence). As DNA, the CDR3 is TGCAGTGCTAGGGGACTCGCCAGCACAGATACGCAGTATTTT. This encodes CSARGLASTDTQYF.

This clonotype was seen a few times. This rearrangement joins TRBV4-2 to TRBJ2-7; 11 bases match TRBD1. The CDR3 totals 17 residues. V trimming: 3 bases; J trimming: 2 bases; junction bases outside the gene matches: 9. The germline gives CDR1 LGHNA, CDR2 YNFKEQ. The DNA of the CDR3 is TGTGCCAGCAGCCAGAACCCCCAGGGACAGGGGGCCTACGAGCAGTACTTC. It codes for CASSQNPQGQGAYEQYF.

The gene calls are TRBV6-2 or TRBV6-3 and TRBJ1-1; possibly TRBD1 for D (6 bases). V lost 2 bases to trimming and J lost 3 bases, with 7 bases between them. Per germline, CDR1 MNHEY and CDR2 SVGEGT. The CDR3 contains 13 residues. CDR3 nucleotide sequence: TGTGCCAGCAGTTACGAGGGGGACACTGAAGCTTTCTTT. This codes for CASSYEGDTEAFF.

A few counts support this clonotype. The chain links TRBV9 to TRBJ2-5; weak D call: TRBD1 (6 bases). The CDR3 contains 14 residues. Trimming took 4 bases from V and 0 from J, leaving 10 bases between them. Germline assignment: CDR1 SGDLS and CDR2 YYNGEE. This CDR3 reads CASSIRDNQETQYF. The CDR3, as DNA: TGTGCCAGCAGCATCCGGGACAACCAAGAGACCCAGTACTTC. The full variable domain, in which reference TRBV9 and TRBJ2-5 provide the parts outside the CDR3, is DSGVTQTPKHLITATGQRVTLRCSPRSGDLSVYWYQQSLDQGLQFLIQYYNGEERAKGNILERFSAQQFPDLHSELNLSSLELGDSALYFCASSIRDNQETQYFGPGTRLLVL.

A remark on this clonotype: A much larger clone differs from this one at a single base, so this may be a read error. The chain employs TRBV5-1 and TRBJ2-2, with TRBD1 as a possible D gene (6 bases). Germline CDR1 reads SGHRS; CDR2 reads YFSETQ. The CDR3 sequence is 15 residues long. The CDR3 spells CTSSLLQGNTGELFF. CDR3 DNA: TGCACCAGCAGCTTGTTACAGGGAAACACCGGGGAGCTGTTTTTT.

This clonotype was seen ten or more times. This CDR3 reads CATSRDTNSPLHF. CDR3 coding DNA: TGTGCCACCAGCCGGGACACAAATTCACCCCTCCACTTT. J is TRBJ1-6 and V is TRBV24-1; TRBD1 is a possible D gene (6 bases). V lost 7 bases to trimming and J lost 7 bases, with 10 bases between them. Germline lookup yields CDR1 KGHDR and CDR2 SFDVKD. The CDR3 is 13 residues long.

There are many counts of this clonotype. The J gene is TRBJ1-2, the V gene TRBV7-9; D gene unclear. Germline-derived CDR1 and CDR2 are SEHNR and FQNEAQ (reference sequence). The CDR3 contains 13 residues. V was clipped by 4 bases and J by 8 bases, with 14 bases between them. CDR3 region: CASSSREGMGYTF. The CDR3, as DNA: TGTGCCAGCAGCTCCCGTGAGGGTATGGGCTACACCTTC. Full variable domain (rest looked up from reference TRBV7-9 and TRBJ1-2): DTGVSQNPRHKITKRGQNVTFRCDPISEHNRLYWYRQTLGQGPEFLTYFQNEAQLEKSRLLSDRFSAERPKGSFSTLEIQRTEQGDSAMYLCASSSREGMGYTFGSGTRLTVV.

This clonotype was detected only once. The chain carries TRBV24-1 and TRBJ2-5; D is uncertain. Trimming removed 3 bases from V and 6 bases from J, with 13 bases in between. Germline CDR1 and CDR2: KGHDR and SFDVKD. This CDR3 is built from 14 residues. This chain's CDR3 is CATSDITNFQTQYF. The CDR3 DNA reads TGTGCCACCAGTGATATCACAAATTTCCAGACCCAGTACTTC.

This clonotype was picked up a small number of times. The V call is TRBV10-3, the J call TRBJ2-2; possibly TRBD1 for D (6 bases). This CDR3 spans 13 amino acids. Germline CDR1 ENHRY, CDR2 SYGVKD. V gave up 3 bases and J gave up 7 bases, with 9 bases separating them. DNA of the CDR3: TGTGCCATCAGTGATGGGGGCGTCGGGGAGCTGTTTTTT. Its protein is CAISDGGVGELFF.

This clonotype appeared many times. The chain recombines TRBV3-1 with TRBJ2-1; D gene unclear. Germline CDR1 LGHDT, CDR2 YNNKEL (reference sequence). V was clipped by 3 bases and J by 8 bases, with 14 bases between them. The CDR3 runs to 14 residues. CDR3 sequence: CASSHARGSDEQFF. CDR3 coding DNA: TGTGCCAGCAGCCACGCCCGCGGATCCGATGAGCAGTTCTTC.

This chain connects TRBV5-5 to TRBJ2-1; TRBD2 matches at 9 bases. Germline loops: CDR1 SGHKS, CDR2 YYEKEE (reference sequence). The V segment lost 0 bases and the J segment 0 bases; nucleotides outside the gene matches: 4. The CDR3 spans 17 residues. CDR3 nucleotides: TGTGCCAGCAGCTTGGTTTTAGCGGGGGTCTCCTACAATGAGCAGTTCTTC. Protein sequence: CASSLVLAGVSYNEQFF. The full variable domain, completed using reference TRBV5-5 and TRBJ2-1, is DAGVTQSPTHLIKTRGQQVTLRCSPISGHKSVSWYQQVLGQGPQFIFQYYEKEERGRGNFPDRFSARQFPNYSSELNVNALLLGDSALYLCASSLVLAGVSYNEQFFGPGTRLTVL.